This T cell receptor (beta chain) was captured by sequencing in a study of cytomegalovirus exposure and HLA in healthy donors. Overall study findings and caveats: TRBV6-2, TRBV6-3 and other indistinguishable V segments were excluded.

With 60 Vbeta and 13 Jbeta primers, the PCR was carried out. The repertoire was sequenced with immunoSEQ multiplex PCR; TCRdb's copy has only in-frame clones and lacks some. This table holds around 220,000 clones, roughly 80% found once. Donors counted as nominally healthy when sampled, yet unrecorded immune exposures were likely. In the case of this clone: Its antigen is undetermined.

Trimming at V came to 6 bases and at J to 4 bases, leaving 8 bases not matched to a gene. Germline CDR1 and CDR2: SGHVS and FQNEAQ. The CDR3 loop spans 15 amino acids. The sequencing sample was made of PBMCs. The rearrangement links TRBV7-8 to TRBJ1-4; 7 bases align to TRBD1. This receptor was identified in a man in his forties or fifties in good health and CMV-seronegative. The DNA of the CDR3 is TGTGCCAGCAGACGGAACAGGGGCCTTAATGAAAAACTGTTTTTT. Amino acids: CASRRNRGLNEKLFF.